The rows below give T cell receptor beta chains drawn from one sample of a study of blood T cell repertoires in COVID-19. The method was immunoSEQ multiplex PCR; TCRdb's version includes in-frame clones alone and lacks a portion of them. The table includes about 280,000 clones, 85% detected once. Sample: PBMCs or T cells enriched from blood (not recorded which). These receptors came from a woman aged 45-65 years who had recovered from COVID-19. Both conserved end residues are part of each CDR3.

V | CDR3
TRBV11-2 | CASSLGTGGAYNQPQHF
TRBV30 | CAWKTGFYGYTF
TRBV4-2 | CASSLNGQDGYTF
TRBV5-5 | CASSLGAGETYNEQFF
TRBV27 | CASSQGQGVGQPQHF
TRBV2 | CASRGGRNEKLFF
TRBV5-4 | CASSFRGSTDTQYF
TRBV7-2 | CASSPSGRSDTQYF
TRBV3-1/TRBV3-2 | CASSQDRNEQYF
TRBV15 | CATSRSGLAGGANTGELFF
TRBV4-1 | CASSQDGRGRNQPQHF
TRBV5-6 | CASSPDRGGGTFF
TRBV5-1 | CASRTTGNSYNEQFF